A single sample gave rise to the 17 T cell receptor beta chains below, sequenced in a study of CXCR3-negative and CXCR3-positive naive CD8 T cells. 5' RACE with UMI labels generated the TRB cDNA libraries. TCRdb re-called the 5' RACE reads, yielding one record per CDR3 amino acid sequence without DNA. Its clone listing holds approximately 4,200 distinct CDR3 sequences. The sequenced material came from naive CXCR3- CD8+ T cells from blood. Subset specified: CD45RO-CCR7+CD27+CD95- naive CD8+ T cells lacking CXCR3 (TNR3-). The receptors originated from a human donor in good health. Some clones in this sample may be carry-over from other donors' samples.

The J gene is TRBJ1-1, the V gene TRBV19; TCRdb reports TRBD1, a call that lacks DNA to check it against. Germline CDR1 is LNHDA and CDR2 is SQIVND (reference sequence). This CDR3 spans 12 amino acids. CDR3 loop: CASSQGDTEAFF.

According to its frequency, this clonotype is medium-sized (0.01 to 0.1%). V and J are TRBV18 and TRBJ2-1. CDR3 length equals 15 residues. CDR1 and CDR2 from the germline V gene are KGHSH and LQKENI. The CDR3 is CASSPPEGSYNEQFF.

This clonotype registers medium-sized by frequency. The chain carries TRBV20-1 and TRBJ2-1. CDR3 length: 12 amino acids. CDR1 is DFQATT and CDR2 is SNEGSKA in the germline V gene (reference sequence). This chain's CDR3 is CSAHGEYNEQFF.

V usage is TRBV5-6 and J usage is TRBJ1-1. This CDR3 comprises 13 residues. Per germline, CDR1 SGHDT and CDR2 YYEEEE. CDR3 amino acids: CASSLGTGDEAFF.

Its frequency marks this clonotype as medium-sized. The V gene is TRBV7-9, the J gene TRBJ2-3; TCRdb's D call, TRBD1, is unchecked because there is no DNA. Germline CDR1 SEHNR, CDR2 FQNEAQ (reference sequence). This CDR3 has 16 amino acids. The chain's CDR3 is CASSLSGGREPDTQYF.

This CDR3 reads CASSPLNEQFF. The chain joins TRBV5-5 to TRBJ2-1. This CDR3 is built from 11 residues. Germline assignment: CDR1 SGHKS and CDR2 YYEKEE (reference sequence).

By frequency, this clonotype registers medium-sized. The genes are TRBV4-1 and TRBJ2-3; TCRdb proposes TRBD1, but this gene call is untestable without DNA. In germline, CDR1 is MGHRA, CDR2 YSYEKL. The CDR3 loop spans 17 amino acids. CDR3 amino acids: CASSHRDGHLSTDTQYF.

This clonotype counts as medium-sized by frequency. The V and J genes are TRBV7-9 and TRBJ2-2; TCRdb indicates TRBD1, and absent DNA this call remains unverified. The CDR3 is 16 amino acids. CDR1 and CDR2 (germline): SEHNR, FQNEAQ (reference sequence). The CDR3 reads CASSLSAQGYTGELFF.

CDR3 sequence reads: CASSGQGRSYEQYF. This sequence joins TRBV19 and TRBJ2-7; TCRdb's D call, TRBD1, is unchecked because there is no DNA. The V gene's germline CDR1 is LNHDA and CDR2 SQIVND (reference sequence). CDR3 size: 14 residues.

J is TRBJ2-4 and V is TRBV7-9. Germline assignment: CDR1 SEHNR and CDR2 FQNEAQ (reference sequence). This CDR3 contains 13 residues. The CDR3 spells CASSNVAKNIQYF. Looking up the rest from reference TRBV7-9 and TRBJ2-4 gives the full variable domain: DTGVSQNPRHKITKRGQNVTFRCDPISEHNRLYWYRQTLGQGPEFLTYFQNEAQLEKSRLLSDRFSAERPKGSFSTLEIQRTEQGDSAMYLCASSNVAKNIQYFGAGTRLSVL.

V is TRBV7-3 and J is TRBJ1-1. The CDR3 sequence is 13 residues long. Germline lookup yields CDR1 SGHTA and CDR2 FQGTGA. CDR3 protein: CASSQHDGTEAFF.

This clonotype shows up as medium-sized by frequency. This chain uses TRBV2 with TRBJ2-2; TCRdb reports TRBD1, a call that lacks DNA to check it against. Germline values: CDR1 SNHLY, CDR2 FYNNEI. This CDR3 contains 15 residues. The CDR3: CASSPGQSYTGELFF.

The chain carries TRBV2 and TRBJ1-6; as DNA is missing, the TRBD1 call by TCRdb cannot be tested. Germline V gives CDR1 SNHLY, CDR2 FYNNEI. CDR3 length: 16 amino acids. CDR3 residues: CASSDPGTGNSSPLHF.

The V gene is TRBV11-2, the J gene TRBJ1-2; TCRdb's D call of TRBD1 is untestable without DNA. Per germline, CDR1 SGHAT and CDR2 FQNNGV. The CDR3 loop spans 12 amino acids. This chain's CDR3 is CASRSPIPGYTF.

Measured by frequency, this clonotype is medium-sized (0.01 to 0.1%). This sequence joins TRBV7-9 and TRBJ2-2; the TRBD2 assignment by TCRdb is unverifiable without DNA. CDR1 and CDR2 (germline): SEHNR, FQNEAQ (reference sequence). This CDR3 contains 18 residues. The CDR3 spells CASSFREDTPRDTGELFF.

The J gene is TRBJ1-2, the V gene TRBV29-1. Germline CDR1 reads SQVTM; CDR2 reads ANQGSEA. The CDR3 runs 13 residues. The chain's CDR3 is CSVDEAANYGYTF.

V usage is TRBV6-5 and J usage is TRBJ1-4. CDR1 is MNHEY and CDR2 is SVGAGI in the germline V gene. CDR3 length equals 13 residues. The chain's CDR3 is CASRPRNGEKLFF.